A selection of T cell receptor beta chains follows, all from one sample in a study of T cell changes during pregnancy in multiple sclerosis. Repertoires were generated with immunoSEQ multiplex PCR, while TCRdb's copy carries only in-frame clones and drops some. In the table there are tens of thousands of clones, approximately 92% of which are singletons. Sequenced material: peripheral blood, taken in the first trimester of pregnancy. The receptor source for this set is a female donor with multiple sclerosis, enrolled in a pregnancy study. The CDR3 runs from the conserved cysteine through the conserved F or W. Fields, in order: D gene, CDR3 length, clone size, V gene, J gene, CDR3 DNA, CDR3 protein. A D gene is named only where the DNA matches it firmly. Expanded clones are given a class, and other clones once, few, many or no size at all.

>-|15|-|TRBV4-2|TRBJ2-7
TGTGCCAGCAGCCAAGATAGGCAGTCTAGGGGCGAGCAGTACTTC
CASSQDRQSRGEQYF
>TRBD2|16|-|TRBV5-5|TRBJ2-7
TGTGCCAGCAGCCCCCCGCCGGGAGGGAGAAGCTACGAGCAGTACTTC
CASSPPPGGRSYEQYF
>-|13|-|TRBV6-1|TRBJ1-1
TGTGCCAGCATCCCCGGTATGAACACTGAAGCTTTCTTT
CASIPGMNTEAFF
>TRBD2|14|-|TRBV9|TRBJ2-7
TGTGCCAGCAGCCCCCTAGCGGCATTCTACGAGCAGTACTTC
CASSPLAAFYEQYF
>-|16|-|TRBV4-3|TRBJ1-4
TGCGCCAGCAGCCAAAATGCTCCCGTGTTCAGTGAAAAACTGTTTTTT
CASSQNAPVFSEKLFF
>-|14|-|TRBV4-1|TRBJ2-7
TGCGCCAGCAGCCCCGGACACGGGGGATACGAGCAGTACTTC
CASSPGHGGYEQYF
>-|15|-|TRBV2|TRBJ2-5
TGTGCCAGCAGCCTCGCCTGGACACCGCAAGAGACCCAGTACTTC
CASSLAWTPQETQYF
>-|13|few|TRBV7-6|TRBJ1-3
TGTGCCAGCAGCCGCACAGAGGGAAACACCATATATTTT
CASSRTEGNTIYF
>TRBD1|12|few|TRBV28|TRBJ1-4
TGTGCCAGCAGTGGACAGGGAGGAAAACTGTTTTTT
CASSGQGGKLFF
>TRBD2|17|-|TRBV11-2|TRBJ2-2
TGTGCCAGCAGCTTATGGGGGGGAGGGGCGAACACCGGGGAGCTGTTTTTT
CASSLWGGGANTGELFF
>-|15|-|TRBV7-9|TRBJ1-5
TGTGCCAGCAGCTTGGGGGGATGGGGCAATCAGCCCCAGCATTTT
CASSLGGWGNQPQHF
>TRBD1|12|-|TRBV28|TRBJ2-7
TGTGCCAGCAGTCTAAGTCCAGGGGGGCAGTACTTC
CASSLSPGGQYF
>TRBD1|15|-|TRBV5-1|TRBJ1-4
TGCGCCAGCAGCCAGGGACAGGTCCGAGATGAAAAACTGTTTTTT
CASSQGQVRDEKLFF
>-|16|-|TRBV6-4|TRBJ2-3
TGTGCCAGCAGTGACTCCGGGGGAGGCGAGGCAGATACGCAGTATTTT
CASSDSGGGEADTQYF
>TRBD1|17|once|TRBV30|TRBJ1-6
TGTGCCTGGAGTGTTCGGTCGACAGGGAGGAATAATTCACCCCTCCACTTT
CAWSVRSTGRNNSPLHF
>TRBD1|14|-|TRBV7-9|TRBJ1-3
TGTGCCAGCAGCCGACAGGGTGGGGGAAACACCATATATTTT
CASSRQGGGNTIYF
>-|13|-|TRBV4-3|TRBJ1-1
TGCGCCAGCAGACGGGAGGTCGGCACTGAAGCTTTCTTT
CASRREVGTEAFF
>-|12|-|TRBV15|TRBJ1-4
TGTGCCACCAGCCTCGGGGATGAAAAACTGTTTTTT
CATSLGDEKLFF
>TRBD1|17|-|TRBV4-3|TRBJ2-7
TGCGCCAGCAGCCAAGGGCCAGGGGGGACAGGGTTCTACGAGCAGTACTTC
CASSQGPGGTGFYEQYF
>TRBD1|15|-|TRBV19|TRBJ1-2
TGTGCCAGTAGTACCACGACAGGGGGAAACTATGGCTACACCTTC
CASSTTTGGNYGYTF